This is a list of T cell receptor beta chains from one sample in a study of blood T cells in healthy people across ages. TCRdb re-derived calls from the 5' RACE reads in MiXCR, one entry per CDR3 protein. This table has roughly 800,000 distinct CDR3 sequences, 58% appearing once. Sequenced sample: blood. These receptors were obtained from a man under 40 in good health. CDR3s include the opening cysteine and the closing phenylalanine or tryptophan. The order of the fields is clone size, V gene, J gene, D gene, CDR3 DNA, CDR3 protein. A D gene is named only where the DNA matches it firmly. Only some rows state a clone size, as once, few, many or a class for expanded clones.

>NA|TRBV5-6|TRBJ2-3|TRBD2
TGTGCCAGCAGCCGGACTAGCTGGGATACGCAGTATTTT
CASSRTSWDTQYF
>NA|TRBV7-2|TRBJ2-3|NA
TGTGCCAGCAGCCCCCGGTCGGTGGGGGGCGCGAATACGCAGTATTTT
CASSPRSVGGANTQYF
>NA|TRBV5-1|TRBJ2-7|NA
TGCGCCAGCAGCTTGGCCAGGAGGGCGAACGAGCAGTACTTC
CASSLARRANEQYF
>NA|TRBV7-2|TRBJ2-1|NA
TGTGCCAGCAGCCCCTCCCCGCAGGGGCAGAAGTTCTTC
CASSPSPQGQKFF
>NA|TRBV7-9|TRBJ2-5|NA
TGTGCCAGCAGCTTGGGTGACAGGCTCGAGACCCAGTACTTC
CASSLGDRLETQYF
>NA|TRBV18|TRBJ2-1|TRBD2
TGTGCCAGCTCACCACCCGGACTAGCGGGGGGTAATGAGCAGTTCTTC
CASSPPGLAGGNEQFF
>NA|TRBV7-9|TRBJ2-7|NA
TGTGCCAGCAGCTCGGACTTCTACGAGCAGTACTTC
CASSSDFYEQYF
>NA|TRBV6-1|TRBJ2-1|NA
TGTGCCAGCAGTGATGGGGGCGGGAACTCCTACAATGAGCAGTTCTTC
CASSDGGGNSYNEQFF
>NA|TRBV6-1|TRBJ1-5|NA
TGTGCCAGCAGTAACTCAGGGGAAGCTCAGCCCCAGCATTTT
CASSNSGEAQPQHF
>NA|TRBV12-3/TRBV12-4|TRBJ2-1|TRBD2
TGTGCCAGCAGTTTCTTATTAGCGGGGGGGTCCCTAATGAGCTCCTACAATGAGCAGTTCTTC
CASSFLLAGGSLMSSYNEQFF
>NA|TRBV10-3|TRBJ2-2|TRBD2
TGCGCTACTAGCGGGGTAAACACCGGGGAGCTGTTTTTT
CATSGVNTGELFF
>NA|TRBV29-1|TRBJ2-1|NA
TGCAGCGTTGAAGGCTCGGCCTGGAGGGCCTCCTACAATGAGCAGTTCTTC
CSVEGSAWRASYNEQFF
>NA|TRBV6-1|TRBJ2-1|NA
TGTGCCGGCTGCTCGGAGTTGTGGTCTGAGCAGTTCTTC
CAGCSELWSEQFF
>NA|TRBV3-1|TRBJ2-3|TRBD1
TGTGCCAGCAGCAATGAACGACAGGGAGACACAGATACGCAGTATTTT
CASSNERQGDTDTQYF
>NA|TRBV10-3|TRBJ2-7|TRBD1
TGTGCCACACAACCCAATTCCGGGACAGGGTCCGAGCAGTACTTC
CATQPNSGTGSEQYF
>NA|TRBV29-1|TRBJ1-2|NA
TGCAGCGTTGAAGTGCTTCCCCTTTTGAACTATGGCTACACCTTC
CSVEVLPLLNYGYTF
>NA|TRBV6-5|TRBJ1-1|NA
TGTGCCAGCAGTTACTCCCCCCGGGTGTACATGAACACTGAAGCTTTCTTT
CASSYSPRVYMNTEAFF
>NA|TRBV15|TRBJ1-5|NA
TGTGCCACCAGCATCCCGGCAAAACCCTATAGCAATCAGCCCCAGCATTTT
CATSIPAKPYSNQPQHF
>NA|TRBV13|TRBJ2-5|TRBD1
TGTGCCAGCAGCTTAAGGGCAGGGGGCCTCGTGGAGACCCAGTACTTC
CASSLRAGGLVETQYF
>NA|TRBV20-1|TRBJ1-4|NA
TGCAGTGCAAGGGAGCTGCAAACTAATGAAAAACTGTTTTTT
CSARELQTNEKLFF
>NA|TRBV4-3|TRBJ2-1|TRBD1
TGCGCCAGCAGCCAAGATCGGGCGGACAGGGGTAATGAGCAGTTCTTC
CASSQDRADRGNEQFF
>NA|TRBV29-1|TRBJ2-1|NA
TGCAGCGTACCTGGTACTAGGGGGCAGTTCTTC
CSVPGTRGQFF
>NA|TRBV9|TRBJ2-3|NA
TGTGCCAGCAGCGCAAGCGACTTAAGCACAGATACGCAGTATTTT
CASSASDLSTDTQYF
>NA|TRBV5-1|TRBJ2-7|NA
TGCGCCAGCAGCTTGGCCCTAGCTAGCTCCTACGAGCAGTACTTC
CASSLALASSYEQYF
>NA|TRBV28|TRBJ1-2|TRBD1
TGTGCCAGCAGACTAGAGGACAGGGGTGGCTATGGCTACACCTTC
CASRLEDRGGYGYTF
>NA|TRBV2|TRBJ2-5|NA
TGTGCCAGCAGTCAACTAGCCGATCAAGAGACCCAGTACTTC
CASSQLADQETQYF
>once|TRBV20-1|TRBJ2-7|NA
TGCAGTGCTAGAGATACGGAGGACCCCTACGAGCAGTACTTC
CSARDTEDPYEQYF
>NA|TRBV28|TRBJ1-1|TRBD1
TGTGCCAGCAGTTCGGACAGGGGGTGGACTGAAGCTTTCTTT
CASSSDRGWTEAFF
>NA|TRBV20-1|TRBJ2-3|TRBD2
TGCAGCTCGCTCACTAGCGTAGGCACAGATACGCAGTATTTT
CSSLTSVGTDTQYF
>NA|TRBV9|TRBJ2-7|TRBD2
TGTGCCAGCAGCGTAGTAAGCGGGAGTCTCGAGCAGTACTTC
CASSVVSGSLEQYF
>few|TRBV2|TRBJ1-5|TRBD1
TGTGCCAGCAGTGAGGGACAGGGGGGCAATCAGCCCCAGCATTTT
CASSEGQGGNQPQHF